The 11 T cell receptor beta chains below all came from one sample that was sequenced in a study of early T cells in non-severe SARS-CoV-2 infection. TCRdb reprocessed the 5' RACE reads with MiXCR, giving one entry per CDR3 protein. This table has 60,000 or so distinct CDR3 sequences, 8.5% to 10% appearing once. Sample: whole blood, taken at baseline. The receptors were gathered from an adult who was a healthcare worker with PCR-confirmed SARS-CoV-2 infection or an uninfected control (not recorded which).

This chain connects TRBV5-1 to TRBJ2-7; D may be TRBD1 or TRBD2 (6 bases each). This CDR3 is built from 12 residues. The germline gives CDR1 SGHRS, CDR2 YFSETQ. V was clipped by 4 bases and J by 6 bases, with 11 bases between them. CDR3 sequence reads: CASSPGAGEQYF. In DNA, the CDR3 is TGCGCCAGCAGCCCGGGGGCGGGCGAGCAGTACTTC.

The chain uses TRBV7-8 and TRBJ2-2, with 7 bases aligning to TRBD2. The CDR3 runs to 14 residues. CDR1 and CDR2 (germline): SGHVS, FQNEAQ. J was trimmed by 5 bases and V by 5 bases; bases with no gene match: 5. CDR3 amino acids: CASSHGAGTGELFF. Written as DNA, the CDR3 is TGTGCCAGCAGCCACGGAGCGGGGACCGGGGAGCTGTTTTTT.

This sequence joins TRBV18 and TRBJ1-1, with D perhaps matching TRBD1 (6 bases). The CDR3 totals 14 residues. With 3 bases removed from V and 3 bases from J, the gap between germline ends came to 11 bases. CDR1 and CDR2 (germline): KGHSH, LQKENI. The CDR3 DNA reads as TGTGCCAGCTCACCGGGGGGGCTGTACACTGAAGCTTTCTTT. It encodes CASSPGGLYTEAFF.

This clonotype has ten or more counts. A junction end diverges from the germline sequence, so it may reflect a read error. The CDR3 is CSARGASDTGAFF. DNA for the CDR3: TGCAGTGCTCGGGGCGCGTCGGACACTGGAGCTTTCTTT. V and J are TRBV20-1 and TRBJ1-1; D perhaps matches TRBD1 (5 bases). This CDR3 comprises 13 residues. Germline CDR1 reads DFQATT; CDR2 reads SNEGSKA (reference sequence).

The CDR3 DNA reads as TGTGCCAGCAGAACAGGGTCCGGTGAGCAGTACTTC. The encoded protein is CASRTGSGEQYF. V gene TRBV27 combines with J gene TRBJ2-7, with D possibly matching TRBD1 (6 bases). CDR1 and CDR2 (germline): MNHEY, SMNVEV (reference sequence). CDR3 length: 12 amino acids. V lost 6 bases and J 7 bases, leaving 13 bases between the germline ends.

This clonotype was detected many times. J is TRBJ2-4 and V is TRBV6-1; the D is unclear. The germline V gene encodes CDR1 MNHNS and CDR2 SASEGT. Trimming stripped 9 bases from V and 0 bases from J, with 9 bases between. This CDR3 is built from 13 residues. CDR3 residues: CARKGIAKNIQYF. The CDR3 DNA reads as TGTGCCAGGAAAGGCATAGCCAAAAACATTCAGTACTTC.

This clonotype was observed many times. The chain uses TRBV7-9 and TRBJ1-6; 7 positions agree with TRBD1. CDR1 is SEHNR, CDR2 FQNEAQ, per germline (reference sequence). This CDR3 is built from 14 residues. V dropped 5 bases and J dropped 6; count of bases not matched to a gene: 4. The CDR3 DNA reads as TGTGCCAGCAGCCGAGGACAGGCTAATTCACCCCTCCACTTT. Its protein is CASSRGQANSPLHF.

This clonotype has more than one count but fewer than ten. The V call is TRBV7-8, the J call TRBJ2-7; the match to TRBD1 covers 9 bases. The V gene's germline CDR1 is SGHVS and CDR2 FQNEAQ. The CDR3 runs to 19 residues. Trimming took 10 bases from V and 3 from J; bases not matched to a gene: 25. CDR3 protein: CAILKRPGQGSGLVYEQYF. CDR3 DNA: TGTGCCATCCTCAAGCGACCGGGACAGGGTAGCGGACTTGTCTACGAGCAGTACTTC.

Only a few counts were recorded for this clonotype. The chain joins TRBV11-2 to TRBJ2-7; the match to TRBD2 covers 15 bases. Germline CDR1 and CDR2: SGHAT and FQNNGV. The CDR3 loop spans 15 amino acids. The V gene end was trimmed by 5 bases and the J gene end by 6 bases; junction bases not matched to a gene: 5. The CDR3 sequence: CASSPGGLAGGEQYF. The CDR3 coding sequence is TGTGCCAGCAGCCCCGGGGGACTAGCGGGGGGCGAGCAGTACTTC. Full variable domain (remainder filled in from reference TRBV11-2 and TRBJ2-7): EAGVAQSPRYKIIEKRQSVAFWCNPISGHATLYWYQQILGQGPKLLIQFQNNGVVDDSQLPKDRFSAERLKGVDSTLKIQPAKLEDSAVYLCASSPGGLAGGEQYFGPGTRLTVT.

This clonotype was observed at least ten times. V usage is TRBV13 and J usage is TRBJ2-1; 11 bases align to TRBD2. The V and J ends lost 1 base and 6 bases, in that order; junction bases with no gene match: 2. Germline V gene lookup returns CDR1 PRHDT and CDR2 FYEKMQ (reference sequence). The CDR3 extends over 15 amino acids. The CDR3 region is CASSLAGLAVNEQFF. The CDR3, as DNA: TGTGCCAGCAGCTTAGCGGGACTAGCGGTCAATGAGCAGTTCTTC. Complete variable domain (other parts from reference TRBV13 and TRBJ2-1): AAGVIQSPRHLIKEKRETATLKCYPIPRHDTVYWYQQGPGQDPQFLISFYEKMQSDKGSIPDRFSAQQFSDYHSELNMSSLELGDSALYFCASSLAGLAVNEQFFGPGTRLTVL.

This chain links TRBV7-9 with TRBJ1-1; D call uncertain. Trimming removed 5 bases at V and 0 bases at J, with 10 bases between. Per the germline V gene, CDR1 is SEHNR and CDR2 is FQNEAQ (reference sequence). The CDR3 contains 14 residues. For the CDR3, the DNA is TGTGCCAGCAGCATCCACCTGCTGAACACTGAAGCTTTCTTT. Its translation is CASSIHLLNTEAFF.